This TCR beta chain was recovered during a study of identical twins. From the 5' RACE reads, TCRdb called clonotypes with MiXCR, one entry per CDR3 protein. This table holds some 250,000 distinct CDR3 sequences, about an eighth found once. The CDR3 loop spans 16 amino acids. The germline gives CDR1 LNHNV, CDR2 YYDKDF (reference sequence). The V gene end was trimmed by 3 bases and the J gene end by 3 bases; junction bases not matched to a gene: 9. These data were also filed under a second study, of yellow fever vaccine responses in identical twins.

The sequenced sample was memory (CD45RO+) T cells sorted from blood. The TCR originated in a woman younger than 35 in good health. The V gene is TRBV15, the J gene TRBJ2-7; 9 bases agree with TRBD1. CDR3 nucleotides: TGTGCCACCAGCAGGGACACCGGGACAGGGCACTACGAGCAGTACTTC. It codes for CATSRDTGTGHYEQYF.